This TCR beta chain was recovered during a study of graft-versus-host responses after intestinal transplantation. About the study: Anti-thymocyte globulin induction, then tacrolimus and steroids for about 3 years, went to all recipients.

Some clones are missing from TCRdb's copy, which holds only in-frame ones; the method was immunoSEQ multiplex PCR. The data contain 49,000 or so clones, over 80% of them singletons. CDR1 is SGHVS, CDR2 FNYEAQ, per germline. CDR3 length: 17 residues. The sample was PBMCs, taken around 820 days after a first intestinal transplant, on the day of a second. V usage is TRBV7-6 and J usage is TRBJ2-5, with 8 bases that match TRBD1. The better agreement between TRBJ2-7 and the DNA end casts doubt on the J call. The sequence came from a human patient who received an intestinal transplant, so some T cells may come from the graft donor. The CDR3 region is CASSPGQGIEGKSEQYF. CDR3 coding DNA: TGTGCCAGCAGCCCCGGACAGGGTATCGAGGGAAAGTCCGAGCAGTACTTC.